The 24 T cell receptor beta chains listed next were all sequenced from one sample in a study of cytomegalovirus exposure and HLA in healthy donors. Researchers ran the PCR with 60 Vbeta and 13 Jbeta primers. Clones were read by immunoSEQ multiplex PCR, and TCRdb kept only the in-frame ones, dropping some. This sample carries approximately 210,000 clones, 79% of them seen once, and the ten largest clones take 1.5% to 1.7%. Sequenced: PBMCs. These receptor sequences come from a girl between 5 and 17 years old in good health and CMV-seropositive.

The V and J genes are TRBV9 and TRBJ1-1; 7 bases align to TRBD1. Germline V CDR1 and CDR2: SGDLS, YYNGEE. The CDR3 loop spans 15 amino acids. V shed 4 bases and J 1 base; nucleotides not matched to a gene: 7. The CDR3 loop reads CASSPVGQRNTEAFF. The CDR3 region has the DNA TGTGCCAGCAGCCCAGTGGGACAGAGGAACACTGAAGCTTTCTTT.

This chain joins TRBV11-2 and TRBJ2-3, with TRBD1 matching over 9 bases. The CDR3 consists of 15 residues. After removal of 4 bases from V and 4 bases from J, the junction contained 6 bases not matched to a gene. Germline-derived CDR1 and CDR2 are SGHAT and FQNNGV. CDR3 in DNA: TGTGCCAGCAGCTCCGGGACAGGGTCCCCAGATACGCAGTATTTT. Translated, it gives CASSSGTGSPDTQYF.

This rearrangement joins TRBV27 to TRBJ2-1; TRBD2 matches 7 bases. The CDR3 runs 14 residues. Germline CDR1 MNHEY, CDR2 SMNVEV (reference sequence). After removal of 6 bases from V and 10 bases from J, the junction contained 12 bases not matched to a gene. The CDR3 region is CASRHGLVAGEQFF. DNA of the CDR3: TGTGCCAGCAGACACGGACTAGTAGCAGGGGAGCAGTTCTTC.

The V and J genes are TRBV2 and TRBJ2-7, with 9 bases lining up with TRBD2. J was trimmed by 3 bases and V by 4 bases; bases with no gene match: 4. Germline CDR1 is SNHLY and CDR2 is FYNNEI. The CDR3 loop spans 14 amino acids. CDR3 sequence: CASSVIAGDYEQYF. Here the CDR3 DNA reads TGTGCCAGCAGTGTCATAGCGGGGGACTACGAGCAGTACTTC.

This CDR3 is CASSEGLAGVAYEQYF. The CDR3 region has the DNA TGTGCCAGCAGCGAGGGACTAGCGGGGGTAGCCTACGAGCAGTACTTC. The rearrangement uses TRBV2 and TRBJ2-7; 14 bases agree with TRBD2. The CDR3 is 16 amino acids. V lost 6 bases to trimming and J lost 2 bases; unmatched junction nucleotides: 6. Germline V lookup: CDR1 SNHLY, CDR2 FYNNEI.

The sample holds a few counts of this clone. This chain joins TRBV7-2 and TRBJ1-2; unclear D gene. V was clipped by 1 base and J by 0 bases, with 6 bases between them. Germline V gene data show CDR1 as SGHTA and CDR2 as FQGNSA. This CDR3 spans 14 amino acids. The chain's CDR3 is CASSLGPSNYGYTF. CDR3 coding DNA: TGTGCCAGCAGCTTAGGTCCGTCTAACTATGGCTACACCTTC.

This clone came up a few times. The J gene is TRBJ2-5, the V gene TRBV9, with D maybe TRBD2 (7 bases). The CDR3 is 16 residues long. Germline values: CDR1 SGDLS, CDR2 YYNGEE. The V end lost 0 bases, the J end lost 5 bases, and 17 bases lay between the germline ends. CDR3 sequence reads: CASSVEGGLLLETQYF. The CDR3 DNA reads TGTGCCAGCAGCGTAGAGGGGGGGCTCCTTCTCGAGACCCAGTACTTC.

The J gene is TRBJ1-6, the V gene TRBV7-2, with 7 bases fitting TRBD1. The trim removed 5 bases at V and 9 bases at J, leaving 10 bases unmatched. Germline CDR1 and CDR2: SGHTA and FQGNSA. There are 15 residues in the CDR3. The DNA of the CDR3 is TGTGCCAGCAGCCCCGAGGCAGGGGGAGGTTCACCCCTCCACTTT. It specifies CASSPEAGGGSPLHF.

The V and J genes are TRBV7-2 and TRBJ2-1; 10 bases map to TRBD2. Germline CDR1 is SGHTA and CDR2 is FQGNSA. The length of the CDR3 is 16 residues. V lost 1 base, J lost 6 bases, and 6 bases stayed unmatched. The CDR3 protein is CASSLDPLAGSNEQFF. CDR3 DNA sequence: TGTGCCAGCAGCTTAGACCCACTAGCGGGATCCAATGAGCAGTTCTTC.

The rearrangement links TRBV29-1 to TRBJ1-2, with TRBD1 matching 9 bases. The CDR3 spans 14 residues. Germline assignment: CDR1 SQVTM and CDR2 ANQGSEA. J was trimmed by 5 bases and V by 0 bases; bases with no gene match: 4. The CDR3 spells CSVEEVGQGYGYTF. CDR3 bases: TGCAGCGTTGAAGAAGTGGGACAGGGTTATGGCTACACCTTC.

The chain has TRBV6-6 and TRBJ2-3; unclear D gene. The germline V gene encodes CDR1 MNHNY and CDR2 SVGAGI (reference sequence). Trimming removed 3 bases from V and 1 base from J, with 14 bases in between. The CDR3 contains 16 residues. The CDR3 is CASSYLRGTGTDTQYF. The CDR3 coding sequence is TGTGCCAGCAGTTATCTTCGCGGTACTGGCACAGATACGCAGTATTTT.

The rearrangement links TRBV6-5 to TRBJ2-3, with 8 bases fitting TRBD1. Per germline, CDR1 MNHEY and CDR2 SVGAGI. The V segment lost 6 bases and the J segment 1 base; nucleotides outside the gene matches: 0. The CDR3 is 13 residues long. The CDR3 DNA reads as TGTGCCAGCAGGACAGGGGGCACAGATACGCAGTATTTT. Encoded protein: CASRTGGTDTQYF.

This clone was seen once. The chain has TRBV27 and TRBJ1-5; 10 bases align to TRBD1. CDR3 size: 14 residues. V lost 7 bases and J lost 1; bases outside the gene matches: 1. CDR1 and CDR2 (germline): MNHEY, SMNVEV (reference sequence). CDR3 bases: TGTGCCAGCACGACAGGGGGCAGCAATCAGCCCCAGCATTTT. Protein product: CASTTGGSNQPQHF.

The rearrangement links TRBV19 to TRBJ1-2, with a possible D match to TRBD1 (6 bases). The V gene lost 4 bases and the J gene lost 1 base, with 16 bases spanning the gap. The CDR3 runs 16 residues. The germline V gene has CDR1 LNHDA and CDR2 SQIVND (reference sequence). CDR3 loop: CASSTYQGHLNYGYTF. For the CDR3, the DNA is TGTGCCAGTAGTACGTATCAGGGACACCTTAACTATGGCTACACCTTC.

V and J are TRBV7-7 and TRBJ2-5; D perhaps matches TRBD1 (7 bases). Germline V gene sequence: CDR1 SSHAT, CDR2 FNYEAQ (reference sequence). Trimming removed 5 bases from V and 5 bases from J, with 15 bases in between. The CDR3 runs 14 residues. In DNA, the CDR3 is TGTGCCAGCAGCCAGCAGGGGGGCCGGGAGACCCAGTACTTC. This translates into CASSQQGGRETQYF.

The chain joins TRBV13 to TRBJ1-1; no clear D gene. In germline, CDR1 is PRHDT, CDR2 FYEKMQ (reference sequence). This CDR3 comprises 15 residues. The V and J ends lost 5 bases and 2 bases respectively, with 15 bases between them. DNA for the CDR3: TGTGCCAGCAGCCGAGCGGTGGGCGTTAACACTGAAGCTTTCTTT. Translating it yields CASSRAVGVNTEAFF.

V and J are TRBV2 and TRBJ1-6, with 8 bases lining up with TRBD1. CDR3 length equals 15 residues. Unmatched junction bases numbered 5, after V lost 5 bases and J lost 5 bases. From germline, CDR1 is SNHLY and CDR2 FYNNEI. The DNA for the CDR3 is TGTGCCAGCAGTCAACAGGGGGATAATAATTCACCCCTCCACTTT. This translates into CASSQQGDNNSPLHF.

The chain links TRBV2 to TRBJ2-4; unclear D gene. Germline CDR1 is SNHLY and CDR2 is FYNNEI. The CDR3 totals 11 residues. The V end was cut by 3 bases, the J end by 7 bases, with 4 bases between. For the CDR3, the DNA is TGTGCCAGCAGTGACAGGAACATTCAGTACTTC. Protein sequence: CASSDRNIQYF.

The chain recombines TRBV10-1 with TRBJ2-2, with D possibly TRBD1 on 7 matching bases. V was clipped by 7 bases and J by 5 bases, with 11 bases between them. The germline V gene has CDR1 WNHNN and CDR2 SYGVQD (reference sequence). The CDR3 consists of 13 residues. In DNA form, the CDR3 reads TGCGCCAGCATGCCAGGGGGGACCGGGGAGCTGTTTTTT. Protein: CASMPGGTGELFF.

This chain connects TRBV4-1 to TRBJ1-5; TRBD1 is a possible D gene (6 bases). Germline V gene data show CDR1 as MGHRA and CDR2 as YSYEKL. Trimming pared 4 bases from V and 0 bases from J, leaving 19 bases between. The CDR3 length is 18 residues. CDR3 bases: TGCGCCAGCAGCCTCCGGGACATCTTCAAATATAGCAATCAGCCCCAGCATTTT. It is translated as CASSLRDIFKYSNQPQHF.

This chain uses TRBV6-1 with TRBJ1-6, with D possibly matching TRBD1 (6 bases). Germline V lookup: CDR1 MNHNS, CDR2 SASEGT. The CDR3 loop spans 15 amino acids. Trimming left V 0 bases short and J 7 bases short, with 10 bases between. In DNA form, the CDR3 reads TGTGCCAGCAGTGAAGCTGGGGGCGCGAATTCACCCCTCCACTTT. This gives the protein CASSEAGGANSPLHF.

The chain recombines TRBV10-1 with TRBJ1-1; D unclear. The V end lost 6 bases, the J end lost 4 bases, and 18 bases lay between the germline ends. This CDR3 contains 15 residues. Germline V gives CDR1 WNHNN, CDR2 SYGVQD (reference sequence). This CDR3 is CASRAGSVEATEAFF. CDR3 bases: TGCGCCAGCAGGGCCGGGAGCGTGGAGGCCACTGAAGCTTTCTTT.

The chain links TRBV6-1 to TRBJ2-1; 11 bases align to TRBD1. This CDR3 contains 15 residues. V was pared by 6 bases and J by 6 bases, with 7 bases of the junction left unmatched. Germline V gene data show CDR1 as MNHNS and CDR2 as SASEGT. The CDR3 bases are TGTGCCAGCAGCGCCGGGACAGGGGGAAGCAATGAGCAGTTCTTC. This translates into CASSAGTGGSNEQFF.

This chain's CDR3 is CASSQGTGRNSPLHF. CDR3 DNA sequence: TGCGCCAGCAGCCAAGGCACAGGGCGGAATTCACCCCTCCACTTT. The chain carries TRBV4-3 and TRBJ1-6, with a weak D call TRBD1 (6 bases). Trimming took off 1 base at V and 7 bases at J, with 11 bases between the two ends. The germline V gene encodes CDR1 LGHNA and CDR2 YSLEER. The CDR3 is 15 residues long.